These 15 T cell receptor beta chains were all obtained from the same sample, sequenced in a study of CD8 T cells in Susac syndrome (dated by TCRdb to about 2019). Library generation was performed with the immunoSEQ multiplex PCR assay. RNA was extracted with the RNeasy kit and 0.5 to 1 ug was reverse transcribed using random hexamers. The public sequencing data were trimmed at Q25 with fastp and processed into clonotypes with MiXCR by TCRdb, which kept only in-frame beta chains. Every CDR3 protein is listed once, alongside the most common genes and DNA of its rows. The sample records 150,000 to 200,000 distinct CDR3 sequences, 92% of which are singletons. The top ten clonotypes cover 0.065% to 0.085% of the sample. The material sequenced was CD4+ T cells from PBMCs. The source of these receptors is a human donor in good health.

The chain couples TRBV18 to TRBJ1-2, with D hard to call. Trimming removed 2 bases from V and 8 bases from J, with 15 bases in between. From germline, CDR1 is KGHSH and CDR2 LQKENI. The CDR3 contains 14 residues. The CDR3 DNA is TGTGCCAGCTCACCAGAAGCTATCAGAGGGGGCTACACCTTC. Translation gives CASSPEAIRGGYTF.

A single count supports this clonotype. The chain links TRBV30 to TRBJ1-1; tentatively, D is TRBD1 (5 bases). The germline V and J ends were trimmed by 7 bases and 1 base, with 7 bases remaining between them. CDR1 and CDR2 (germline): GTSNPN, SVGIG (reference sequence). This CDR3 contains 11 residues. CDR3 DNA sequence: TGTGCCTATACAGGGAACACTGAAGCTTTCTTT. This sequence encodes CAYTGNTEAFF.

This chain uses TRBV7-2 with TRBJ2-5, with 11 bases matching TRBD2. Germline V gene sequence: CDR1 SGHTA, CDR2 FQGNSA. CDR3 length: 16 residues. Unmatched junction bases numbered 2, after V lost 0 bases and J lost 2 bases. This chain's CDR3 is CASSLALAGEQETQYF. For the CDR3, the DNA is TGTGCCAGCAGCTTAGCACTAGCGGGGGAGCAAGAGACCCAGTACTTC.

The chain couples TRBV11-2 to TRBJ2-2, with 11 nucleotides matching TRBD2. Germline assignment: CDR1 SGHAT and CDR2 FQNNGV. This CDR3 region has 14 residues. The junction had 1 base not matched to a gene; V was cut back by 8 bases and J by 2 bases. This chain's CDR3 is CASLAGGNTGELFF. CDR3 bases: TGTGCCAGCCTAGCGGGGGGAAACACCGGGGAGCTGTTTTTT.

This clonotype was picked up one time. CDR3 sequence: CASSLSSASGLYEQYF. CDR3 bases: TGTGCCAGCAGTTTGAGTTCGGCTAGCGGACTCTACGAGCAGTACTTC. This sequence joins TRBV28 and TRBJ2-7; 7 nucleotides match TRBD2. Germline V gene data show CDR1 as MDHEN and CDR2 as SYDVKM. J lost 3 bases, V lost 3 bases, and 11 bases had no gene match. The CDR3 is 16 residues long.

V usage is TRBV9 and J usage is TRBJ2-1, with 10 bases aligning to TRBD2. V shed 4 bases, J shed 2 bases, and the junction held 6 bases outside the gene matches. CDR3 length equals 16 residues. CDR1 SGDLS and CDR2 YYNGEE come from the germline V gene. CDR3 amino acids: CASSILAGVPYNEQFF. CDR3 nucleotide sequence: TGTGCCAGCAGCATCCTAGCGGGAGTCCCCTACAATGAGCAGTTCTTC.

V usage is TRBV10-3 and J usage is TRBJ2-1; 12 bases are a match to TRBD2. The V gene's germline CDR1 is ENHRY and CDR2 SYGVKD. The junction had 3 bases not matched to a gene; V was cut back by 10 bases and J by 5 bases. The CDR3 has 13 amino acids. The DNA of the CDR3 is TGTGCCACAGGACTAGCGGGGAACAATGAGCAGTTCTTC. Translating it yields CATGLAGNNEQFF.

The V call is TRBV19, the J call TRBJ2-5; 7 positions agree with TRBD1. CDR3 size: 15 residues. V gave up 5 bases and J gave up 2 bases; unmatched junction bases: 8. Germline CDR1 LNHDA, CDR2 SQIVND (reference sequence). CDR3 residues: CASSLYRGEQETQYF. CDR3 nucleotide sequence: TGTGCCAGTAGTTTATACAGGGGAGAGCAAGAGACCCAGTACTTC.

CDR3 nucleotides: TGTGCCAGCTCCTGGGGGAAGGGGGAGTACGAGCAGTACTTC. It encodes CASSWGKGEYEQYF. The gene calls are TRBV18 and TRBJ2-7; D is possibly TRBD1 (6 bases). Trimming removed 6 bases at V and 4 bases at J, with 16 bases between. Germline assignment: CDR1 KGHSH and CDR2 LQKENI. The CDR3 is 14 residues long.

This chain connects TRBV6-2 or TRBV6-3 to TRBJ2-5; D gene unclear. Germline lookup yields CDR1 MNHEY and CDR2 SVGEGT. V was clipped by 6 bases and J by 5 bases, with 16 bases between them. The CDR3 is 14 amino acids. The CDR3 DNA reads TGTGCCAGCAGCCGACAATCGACTCGGGAGACCCAGTACTTC. Amino acid sequence: CASSRQSTRETQYF.

The rearrangement joins TRBV5-1 to TRBJ2-4; no clear D. V was trimmed by 4 bases and J by 1 base, leaving 6 bases between them. CDR1 and CDR2 (germline): SGHRS, YFSETQ. CDR3 length: 13 residues. CDR3: CASSVDAKNIQYF. In nucleotides, the CDR3 is TGCGCCAGCAGCGTCGATGCCAAAAACATTCAGTACTTC.

The chain employs TRBV29-1 and TRBJ1-2; a weak D match, TRBD1 (6 bases). Germline CDR1 and CDR2: SQVTM and ANQGSEA. The ends were cut back, 3 bases at V and 4 bases at J, with 18 bases in the middle. This CDR3 is 15 amino acids long. CDR3 nucleotide sequence: TGCAGCGTTGAGACAGGCGGTGTCCGTACCTATGGCTACACCTTC. Amino acid sequence: CSVETGGVRTYGYTF.

The chain couples TRBV7-2 to TRBJ2-5; D not resolved. Between the trimmed V and J ends, which lost 3 bases and 5 bases, there was a span of 10 bases. Germline V gene lookup returns CDR1 SGHTA and CDR2 FQGNSA. The CDR3 covers 13 residues. CDR3 region: CASSFGFYETQYF. CDR3 sequence (DNA): TGTGCCAGCAGCTTTGGATTTTATGAGACCCAGTACTTC.

The chain uses TRBV20-1 and TRBJ1-4; D call uncertain. Between the trimmed V and J ends, which lost 0 bases and 0 bases, there was a span of 8 bases. This CDR3 contains 15 residues. Germline V CDR1 and CDR2: DFQATT, SNEGSKA (reference sequence). Written as DNA, the CDR3 is TGCAGTGCTAGAGATGCCAGCCCAACTAATGAAAAACTGTTTTTT. Encoded protein: CSARDASPTNEKLFF.

The chain carries TRBV6-2 or TRBV6-3 and TRBJ2-1, with 9 bases identical to TRBD1. Germline-derived CDR1 and CDR2 are MNHEY and SVGEGT. CDR3 size: 16 residues. Trimming cost V 9 bases and J 7 bases; bases outside gene matches: 16. The CDR3 sequence is CASTDRGSRYGNEQFF. As DNA, the CDR3 is TGTGCCAGTACGGACAGGGGTTCTAGGTATGGGAATGAGCAGTTCTTC.